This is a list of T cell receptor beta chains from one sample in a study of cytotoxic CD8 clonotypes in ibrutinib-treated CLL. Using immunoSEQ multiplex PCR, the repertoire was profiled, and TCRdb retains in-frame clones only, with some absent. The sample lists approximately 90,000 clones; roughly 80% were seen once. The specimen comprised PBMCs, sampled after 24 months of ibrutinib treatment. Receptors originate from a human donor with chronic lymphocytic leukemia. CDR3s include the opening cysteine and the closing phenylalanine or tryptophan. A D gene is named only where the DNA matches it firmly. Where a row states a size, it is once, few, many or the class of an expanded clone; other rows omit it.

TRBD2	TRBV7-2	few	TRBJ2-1	CASRPGGLVDEQFF	TGTGCCAGCAGACCGGGAGGTTTAGTCGATGAGCAGTTCTTC
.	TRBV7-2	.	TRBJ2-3	CASSSGDTDTQYF	TGTGCCAGCAGCTCCGGTGATACAGATACGCAGTATTTT
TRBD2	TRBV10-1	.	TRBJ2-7	CASSRTSGRAGEQYF	TGCGCCAGCAGCCGGACTAGCGGGAGGGCCGGCGAGCAGTACTTC
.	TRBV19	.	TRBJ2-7	CASSTKGSGEYEQYF	TGTGCCAGTAGTACCAAGGGGAGTGGAGAATACGAGCAGTACTTC
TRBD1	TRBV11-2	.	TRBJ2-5	CASSFYRGPETQYF	TGTGCCAGCAGCTTCTACAGGGGTCCGGAGACCCAGTACTTC
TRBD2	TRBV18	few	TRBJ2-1	CASSPDTGVRAGRRNEQFF	TGTGCCAGCTCACCCGACACAGGAGTCCGAGCGGGAAGAAGGAATGAGCAGTTCTTC
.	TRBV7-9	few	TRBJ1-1	CASSLEGPNTEAFF	TGTGCCAGCAGCTTAGAGGGGCCGAACACTGAAGCTTTCTTT
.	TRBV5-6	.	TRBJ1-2	CASSSRSRYGYTF	TGTGCCAGCAGCTCTCGAAGCCGGTATGGCTACACCTTC
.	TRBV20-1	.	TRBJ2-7	CSAVTAYEQYF	TGCAGTGCCGTGACAGCTTACGAGCAGTACTTC
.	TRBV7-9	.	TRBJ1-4	CASSPGQTMGNEKLFF	TGTGCCAGCAGCCCCGGGCAGACGATGGGGAATGAAAAACTGTTTTTT
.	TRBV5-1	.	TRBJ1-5	CASSLDGGTASNQPQHF	TGCGCCAGCAGCTTGGATGGAGGGACGGCTAGCAATCAGCCCCAGCATTTT
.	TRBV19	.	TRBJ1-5	CASRPRTDLPQPQHF	TGTGCCAGTAGACCCCGGACAGATCTCCCACAGCCCCAGCATTTT
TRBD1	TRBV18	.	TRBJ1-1	CASSRPGQGVAEAFF	TGTGCCAGCTCACGTCCGGGACAGGGGGTCGCTGAAGCTTTCTTT
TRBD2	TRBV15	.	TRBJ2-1	CATSRDRTSGTVYNEQFF	TGTGCCACCAGCAGAGATCGAACTAGCGGGACAGTTTACAATGAGCAGTTCTTC
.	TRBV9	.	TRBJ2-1	CASSVTGTPWDNEQFF	TGTGCCAGCAGCGTCACCGGGACTCCATGGGACAATGAGCAGTTCTTC
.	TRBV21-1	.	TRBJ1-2	CAPGGCYGYTF	TGTGCCCCCGGGGGGTGCTATGGCTACACCTTC
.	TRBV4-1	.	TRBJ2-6	CASSQERGRTEQPGANVLTF	TGCGCCAGCAGCCAAGAACGTGGCCGGACAGAGCAACCTGGGGCCAACGTCCTGACTTTC
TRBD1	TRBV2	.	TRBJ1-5	CASSEGTVSNQPQHF	TGTGCCAGCAGTGAGGGGACAGTTAGCAATCAGCCCCAGCATTTT
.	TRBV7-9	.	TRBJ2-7	CASSGMASRDYEQYF	TGTGCCAGCAGCGGTATGGCTAGTCGAGATTACGAGCAGTACTTC
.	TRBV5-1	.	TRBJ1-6	CASSLSGAANSPLHF	TGCGCCAGCAGCTTGTCTGGTGCAGCAAATTCACCCCTCCACTTT
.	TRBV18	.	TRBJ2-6	CASSPNDVGRPSGANVLTF	TGTGCCAGCTCCCCCAATGACGTAGGCCGACCCTCTGGGGCCAACGTCCTGACTTTC
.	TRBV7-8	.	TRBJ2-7	CASSPQQLHYEQYF	TGTGCCAGCAGCCCGCAGCAATTGCACTACGAGCAGTACTTC
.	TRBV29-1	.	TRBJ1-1	CSAGRTNTEAFF	TGCAGCGCTGGTCGGACGAACACTGAAGCTTTCTTT
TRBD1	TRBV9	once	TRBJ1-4	CASSVAGGELFF	TGTGCCAGCAGCGTGGCAGGGGGAGAACTGTTTTTT
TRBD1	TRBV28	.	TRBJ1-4	CASRSQGMANEKLFF	TGTGCCAGCAGGTCACAGGGGATGGCTAATGAAAAACTGTTTTTT
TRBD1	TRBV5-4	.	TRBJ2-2	CASSLDRQGFSGELFF	TGTGCCAGCAGCTTGGACCGACAGGGGTTCTCCGGGGAGCTGTTTTTT
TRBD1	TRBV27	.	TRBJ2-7	CASSLYGTGGATYEQYF	TGTGCCAGCAGTTTATATGGGACAGGGGGTGCCACCTACGAGCAGTACTTC
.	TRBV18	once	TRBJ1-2	CASSPGGAGYTF	TGTGCCAGCTCACCAGGGGGCGCTGGCTACACCTTC
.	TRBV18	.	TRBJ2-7	CASSGGGYEQYF	TGTGCCAGCTCGGGGGGCGGTTACGAGCAGTACTTC
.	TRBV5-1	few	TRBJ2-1	CASSLRLSNEQFF	TGCGCCAGCAGCTTGCGACTGTCCAATGAGCAGTTCTTC
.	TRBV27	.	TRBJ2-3	CASSLQEGHTQYF	TGTGCCAGCAGTTTACAAGAGGGACATACGCAGTATTTT
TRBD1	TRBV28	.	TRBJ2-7	CASSSPPDRALSYEQYF	TGTGCCAGCAGTTCCCCCCCTGACAGGGCTCTATCCTACGAGCAGTACTTC
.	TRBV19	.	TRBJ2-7	CASSVGLRGRTAYEQYF	TGTGCCAGTAGTGTTGGCTTGCGGGGACGGACAGCCTACGAGCAGTACTTC
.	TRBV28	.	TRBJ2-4	CASGERKNIQYF	TGTGCCAGCGGGGAGAGGAAAAACATTCAGTACTTC
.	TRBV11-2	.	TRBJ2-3	CASTLDRASGTDTQYF	TGTGCCAGCACCCTAGACAGGGCTAGCGGCACAGATACGCAGTATTTT
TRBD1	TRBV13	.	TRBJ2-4	CASSRGQELAKNIQYF	TGTGCCAGCAGCCGTGGACAGGAACTAGCCAAAAACATTCAGTACTTC
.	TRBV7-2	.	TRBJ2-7	CASSLETFSYEQYF	TGTGCCAGCAGCTTAGAGACATTCTCCTACGAGCAGTACTTC
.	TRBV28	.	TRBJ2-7	CASSSSYEQYF	TGTGCCAGCAGTAGCTCCTACGAGCAGTACTTC
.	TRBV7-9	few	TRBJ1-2	CASSLTGEAGGYTF	TGTGCCAGCAGTCTAACAGGAGAGGCGGGTGGCTACACCTTC
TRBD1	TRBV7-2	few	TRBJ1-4	CASRTGTNEKLFF	TGTGCCAGTAGGACAGGGACTAATGAAAAACTGTTTTTT
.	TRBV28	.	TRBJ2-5	CASSPTAKTQYF	TGTGCCAGCAGTCCTACTGCGAAGACCCAGTACTTC
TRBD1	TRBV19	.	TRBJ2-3	CASSGTGGRYTQYF	TGTGCCAGTAGTGGGACAGGGGGGAGGTATACGCAGTATTTT
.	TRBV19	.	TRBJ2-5	CASRLSGETQYF	TGTGCCAGTAGACTATCCGGTGAGACCCAGTACTTC
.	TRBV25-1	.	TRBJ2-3	CASSHRRRSTDTQYF	TGTGCCAGCAGCCACCGACGGCGGAGCACAGATACGCAGTATTTT
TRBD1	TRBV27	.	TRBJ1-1	CASSFTKRQGMNTEAFF	TGTGCCAGCAGTTTTACTAAAAGACAGGGGATGAACACTGAAGCTTTCTTT
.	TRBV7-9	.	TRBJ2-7	CASSLGPEQYF	TGTGCCAGCAGCTTAGGCCCCGAGCAGTACTTC
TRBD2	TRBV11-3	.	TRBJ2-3	CASSLASGRGGADTQYF	TGTGCCAGCAGCTTAGCCAGCGGGAGGGGGGGCGCAGATACGCAGTATTTT
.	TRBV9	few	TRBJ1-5	CASSLWPQHF	TGTGCCAGCAGCCTCTGGCCCCAGCATTTT
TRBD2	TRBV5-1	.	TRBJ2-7	CASSLAFGTSGSSEQYF	TGCGCCAGCAGCTTGGCATTTGGGACTAGCGGGAGCAGTGAGCAGTACTTC
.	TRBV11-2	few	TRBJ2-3	CASSLSRGTDTQYF	TGTGCCAGCAGCTTATCGAGGGGCACAGATACGCAGTATTTT
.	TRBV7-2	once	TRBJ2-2	CASSLGPRGNTGELFF	TGTGCCAGCAGCTTGGGCCCGAGGGGAAACACCGGGGAGCTGTTTTTT
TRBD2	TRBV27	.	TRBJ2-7	CASSHHPLAGAYEQYF	TGTGCCAGCAGCCACCACCCACTAGCGGGAGCTTACGAGCAGTACTTC
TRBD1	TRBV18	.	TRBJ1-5	CASSKGQVFNQPQHF	TGTGCCAGCTCAAAGGGACAGGTTTTCAATCAGCCCCAGCATTTT